This record concerns one T cell receptor beta chain sequence. Antigen: not known. This sample is part of a study of T cell responses to AZD1222 COVID-19 vaccine. General study points: Of spike-specific TCRs, nearly half reportedly target regions left unmutated in variants.

Assay used: immunoSEQ multiplex PCR; TCRdb lists only in-frame clones, some missing. The top ten hold approximately 3.5% of the sample, which has some 150,000 clones, more than 85% seen once. Per the germline V gene, CDR1 is SGHTA and CDR2 is FQGNSA. The trim removed 7 bases at V and 6 bases at J, leaving 12 bases unmatched. This CDR3 comprises 15 residues. This chain joins TRBV7-2 and TRBJ2-3, with 8 bases matching TRBD2. This TCR was recovered from an adult who received the AZD1222 COVID-19 vaccine. The specimen was peripheral blood, collected 28 days after the second AZD1222 dose. CDR3 bases: TGTGCCAGCACCTTCCAGGGGACTAGAGAGGATACGCAGTATTTT. Amino acid sequence: CASTFQGTREDTQYF.